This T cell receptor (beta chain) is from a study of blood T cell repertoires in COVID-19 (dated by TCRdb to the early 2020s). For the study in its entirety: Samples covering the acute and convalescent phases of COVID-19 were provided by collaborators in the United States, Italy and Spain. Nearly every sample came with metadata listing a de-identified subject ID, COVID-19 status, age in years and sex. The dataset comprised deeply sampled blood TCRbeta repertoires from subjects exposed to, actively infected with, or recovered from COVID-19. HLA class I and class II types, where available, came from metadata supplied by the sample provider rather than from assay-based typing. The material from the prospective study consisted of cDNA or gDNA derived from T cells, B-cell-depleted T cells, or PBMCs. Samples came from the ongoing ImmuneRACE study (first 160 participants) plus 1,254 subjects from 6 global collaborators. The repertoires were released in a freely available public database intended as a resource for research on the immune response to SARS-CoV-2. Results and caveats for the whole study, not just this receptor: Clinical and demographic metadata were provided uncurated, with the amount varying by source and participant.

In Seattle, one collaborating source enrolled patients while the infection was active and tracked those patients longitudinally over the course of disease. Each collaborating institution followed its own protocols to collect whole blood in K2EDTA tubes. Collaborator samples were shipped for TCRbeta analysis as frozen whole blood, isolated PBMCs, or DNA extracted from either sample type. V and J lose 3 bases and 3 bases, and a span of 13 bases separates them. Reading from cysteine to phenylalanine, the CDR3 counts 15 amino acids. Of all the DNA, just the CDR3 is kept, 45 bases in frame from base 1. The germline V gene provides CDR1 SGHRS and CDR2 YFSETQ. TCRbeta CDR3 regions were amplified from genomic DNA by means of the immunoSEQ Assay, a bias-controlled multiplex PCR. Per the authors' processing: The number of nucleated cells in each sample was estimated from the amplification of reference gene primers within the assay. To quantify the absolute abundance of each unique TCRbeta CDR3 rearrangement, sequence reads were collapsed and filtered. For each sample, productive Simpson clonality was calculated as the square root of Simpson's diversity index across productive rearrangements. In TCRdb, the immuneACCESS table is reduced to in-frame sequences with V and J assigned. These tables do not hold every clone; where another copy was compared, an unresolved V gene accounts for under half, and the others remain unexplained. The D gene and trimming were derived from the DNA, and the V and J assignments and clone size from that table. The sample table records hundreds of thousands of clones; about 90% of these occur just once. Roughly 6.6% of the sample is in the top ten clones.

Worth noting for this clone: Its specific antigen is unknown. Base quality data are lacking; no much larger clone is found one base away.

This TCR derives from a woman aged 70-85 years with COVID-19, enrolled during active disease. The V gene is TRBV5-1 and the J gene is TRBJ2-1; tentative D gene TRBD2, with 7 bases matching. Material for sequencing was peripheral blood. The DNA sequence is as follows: TGCGCCAGCAGCTGGTTAGGGGGGGACTACAATGAGCAGTTCTTC. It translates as CASSWLGGDYNEQFF.